This entry is about one T cell receptor (beta chain). Profiling relied on immunoSEQ multiplex PCR, and the TCRdb table lists in-frame clones only, not all of them. The sample records 60,000 to 85,000 clones, 85% to 95% being singletons. Specimen: PBMCs. This TCR derives from a man aged 35 to 55 with rheumatoid arthritis.

The CDR3 DNA is TGTGCCAGCAGCTTAGAAAGTAGTGCTGGCAGGGTCGGAAACACCATATATTTT. Encoded protein: CASSLESSAGRVGNTIYF. This chain uses TRBV7-6 with TRBJ1-3; tentative D call: TRBD1 (5 bases). V was clipped by 1 base and J by 4 bases, with 20 bases between them. Germline V lookup: CDR1 SGHVS, CDR2 FNYEAQ. The CDR3 loop spans 18 amino acids. Combining the CDR3 with reference TRBV7-6 and TRBJ1-3 gives the whole variable domain GAGVSQSPRYKVTKRGQDVALRCDPISGHVSLYWYRQALGQGPEFLTYFNYEAQQDKSGLPNDRFSAERPEGSISTLTIQRTEQRDSAMYRCASSLESSAGRVGNTIYFGEGSWLTVV.